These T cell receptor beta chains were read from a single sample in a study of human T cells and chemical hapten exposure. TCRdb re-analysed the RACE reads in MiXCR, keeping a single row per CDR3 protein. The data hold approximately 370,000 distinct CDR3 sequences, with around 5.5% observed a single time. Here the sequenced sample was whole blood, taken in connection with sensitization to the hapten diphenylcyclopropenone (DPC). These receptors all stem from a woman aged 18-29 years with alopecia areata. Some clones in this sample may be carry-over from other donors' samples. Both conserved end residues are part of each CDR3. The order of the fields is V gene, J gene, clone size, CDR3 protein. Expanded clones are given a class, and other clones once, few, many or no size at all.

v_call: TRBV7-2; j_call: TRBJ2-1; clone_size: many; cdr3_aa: CASSFPTSGRDEQFF
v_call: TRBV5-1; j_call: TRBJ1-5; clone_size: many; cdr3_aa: CASSLGTGNQPQHF
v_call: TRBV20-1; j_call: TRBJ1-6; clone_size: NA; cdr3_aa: CSAGPDAVSPLHF
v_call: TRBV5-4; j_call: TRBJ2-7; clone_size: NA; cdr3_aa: CASRADRGPYEQYF
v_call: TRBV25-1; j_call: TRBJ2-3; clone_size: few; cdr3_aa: CASSFGHSTDTQYF
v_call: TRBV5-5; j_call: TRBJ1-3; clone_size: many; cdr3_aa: CASIPDRGNTIYF
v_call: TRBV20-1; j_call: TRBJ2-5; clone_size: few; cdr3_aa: CSARDGGLSQETQYF
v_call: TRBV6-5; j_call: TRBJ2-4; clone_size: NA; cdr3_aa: CASSSKHPGVGYIQYF
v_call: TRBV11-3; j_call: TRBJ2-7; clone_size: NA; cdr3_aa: CASSLNQGAQGEQYF
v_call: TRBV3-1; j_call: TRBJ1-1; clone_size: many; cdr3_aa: CASSPDREAEAFF
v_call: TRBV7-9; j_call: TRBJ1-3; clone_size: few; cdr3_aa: CASSSTGGRNTIYF
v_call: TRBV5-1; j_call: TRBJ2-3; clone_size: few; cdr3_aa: CASSLAGNRGATDTQYF
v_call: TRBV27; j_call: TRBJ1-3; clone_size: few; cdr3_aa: CATRENSRNTIYF